This passage covers 15 T cell receptor beta chains from one sample sequenced in a study of T-cell reconstitution after alpha-beta-depleted transplantation in children. This sample's TCRbeta library carried unique molecular identifier barcodes. One entry per CDR3 protein results from TCRdb running MiXCR on the PCR reads. The sample consists of 350,000 to 400,000 distinct CDR3 sequences, 10% to 15% of them appearing once. This sample comprised PBMCs, obtained from the stem cell graft. These receptors originate from a human donor who donated a stem cell graft to a child with Fanconi anemia.

CDR3 amino acids: CASSPRRLRGEKLFF. The CDR3 DNA follows: TGTGCCAGCAGCCCACGACGGCTTAGAGGTGAAAAACTGTTTTTT. The chain uses TRBV7-2 and TRBJ1-4, with D unclear. This CDR3 contains 15 residues. In germline, CDR1 is SGHTA, CDR2 FQGNSA. V lost 5 bases and J 7 bases, leaving 17 bases between the germline ends.

This chain links TRBV11-2 with TRBJ1-6, with D unclear. The V gene lost 5 bases and the J gene lost 7 bases, with 12 bases spanning the gap. The CDR3 loop spans 14 amino acids. CDR1 is SGHAT, CDR2 FQNNGV, per germline. CDR3 nucleotide sequence: TGTGCCAGCAGCCAACACGTAGCGAATTCACCCCTCCACTTT. It yields the protein CASSQHVANSPLHF.

This clonotype has just a few counts. The chain couples TRBV4-2 to TRBJ1-5, with 7 bases that match TRBD1. The CDR3 loop spans 18 amino acids. V was pared by 4 bases and J by 0 bases, with 12 bases of the junction left unmatched. Germline CDR1 is LGHNA and CDR2 is YNFKEQ. The CDR3 loop is CASSPTWPGQLSNQPQHF. The CDR3 region has the DNA TGTGCCAGCAGCCCCACCTGGCCGGGACAGCTTAGCAATCAGCCCCAGCATTTT.

This clonotype was seen a few times. V and J are TRBV9 and TRBJ1-1; D ambiguous. Trimming removed 1 base from V and 1 base from J, with 8 bases in between. Germline V CDR1 and CDR2: SGDLS, YYNGEE. This CDR3 region has 14 residues. In DNA, the CDR3 is TGTGCCAGCAGCGTAAGATCGGAGAACACTGAAGCTTTCTTT. Encoded protein: CASSVRSENTEAFF.

Ten or more counts support this clonotype. The chain combines TRBV7-2 with TRBJ1-1; D ambiguous. V was pared by 5 bases and J by 1 base, with 8 bases between. This CDR3 has 13 amino acids. CDR1 is SGHTA and CDR2 is FQGNSA in the germline V gene. CDR3 residues: CASSGQKNTEAFF. The CDR3 DNA reads TGTGCCAGCAGCGGCCAGAAGAACACTGAAGCTTTCTTT.

V gene TRBV3-1 combines with J gene TRBJ1-5, with D perhaps matching TRBD1 (5 bases). The CDR3 consists of 12 residues. Trimming took off 1 base at V and 16 bases at J, with 14 bases between the two ends. The V gene's germline CDR1 is LGHDT and CDR2 YNNKEL (reference sequence). The CDR3 sequence is CASSQAPGPPHF. The CDR3, as DNA: TGTGCCAGCAGCCAAGCGCCGGGACCCCCTCATTTT. Filled out from reference TRBV3-1 and TRBJ1-5, the complete variable domain reads DTAVSQTPKYLVTQMGNDKSIKCEQNLGHDTMYWYKQDSKKFLKIMFSYNNKELIINETVPNRFSPKSPDKAHLNLHINSLELGDSAVYFCASSQAPGPPHFGDGTRLSIL.

The sample holds many counts of this clonotype. This chain uses TRBV4-2 with TRBJ2-1; D remains unclear. Deletions cut 1 base from V and 3 bases from J, with 10 bases between. The CDR3 is 15 amino acids. Germline CDR1 is LGHNA and CDR2 is YNFKEQ. Here the CDR3 reads CASSQADQDYNEQFF. The CDR3 DNA reads TGTGCCAGCAGCCAAGCGGACCAAGACTACAATGAGCAGTTCTTC.

The chain couples TRBV7-8 to TRBJ1-4, with D tentatively TRBD1 (5 bases). V shed 6 bases and J shed 3 bases, with 14 bases lying between them. This CDR3 spans 15 amino acids. Germline V gives CDR1 SGHVS, CDR2 FQNEAQ. CDR3 protein: CASRRQGTSNEKLFF. As DNA, the CDR3 is TGTGCCAGCAGGAGGCAGGGTACATCTAATGAAAAACTGTTTTTT.

This clonotype was recorded a few times. This chain connects TRBV18 to TRBJ1-2; D gene unclear. This CDR3 is 14 amino acids long. Trimming shortened V by 2 bases and J by 7 bases, and 14 bases separated the two germline ends. CDR1 and CDR2 (germline): KGHSH, LQKENI. CDR3 sequence: CASSPRSADFGYTF. The CDR3 nucleotides read TGTGCCAGCTCACCAAGATCGGCAGATTTTGGCTACACCTTC.

This clonotype was detected only a few times. This rearrangement joins TRBV7-2 to TRBJ2-4; D gene uncertain. Germline V lookup: CDR1 SGHTA, CDR2 FQGNSA. The CDR3 length is 14 residues. V was trimmed by 5 bases and J by 0 bases, leaving 8 bases between them. Here the CDR3 DNA reads TGTGCCAGCAGCCCCGGTCTAGCCAAAAACATTCAGTACTTC. It is translated as CASSPGLAKNIQYF. Looking up the rest from reference TRBV7-2 and TRBJ2-4 gives the full variable domain: GAGVSQSPSNKVTEKGKDVELRCDPISGHTALYWYRQSLGQGLEFLIYFQGNSAPDKSGLPSDRFSAERTGGSVSTLTIQRTQQEDSAVYLCASSPGLAKNIQYFGAGTRLSVL.

The table lists this clonotype with a few counts. The chain recombines TRBV5-1 with TRBJ2-1, with 9 bases aligning to TRBD2. V shed 0 bases and J 5 bases; nucleotides not matched to a gene: 6. The CDR3 consists of 16 residues. Germline CDR1 reads SGHRS; CDR2 reads YFSETQ. The CDR3 loop is CASSLAGASGDNEQFF. As DNA, the CDR3 is TGCGCCAGCAGCTTGGCCGGTGCTAGCGGGGACAATGAGCAGTTCTTC.

There are a few counts of this clonotype. This sequence joins TRBV5-1 and TRBJ2-5; 9 bases fit TRBD2. Germline V gene lookup returns CDR1 SGHRS and CDR2 YFSETQ. This CDR3 has 16 residues. Trimming removed 1 base from V and 2 bases from J; junction bases left unmatched: 6. The CDR3: CASSLSAGGRQETQYF. CDR3 sequence (DNA): TGCGCCAGCAGCTTGTCGGCGGGGGGGCGTCAAGAGACCCAGTACTTC.

This chain links TRBV5-1 with TRBJ1-2; D remains ambiguous. The CDR3 loop spans 14 amino acids. From germline, CDR1 is SGHRS and CDR2 YFSETQ. Trimming stripped 4 bases from V and 2 bases from J, with 12 bases between. The CDR3 spells CASSREGGNYGYTF. The CDR3 coding sequence is TGCGCCAGCAGCCGCGAGGGCGGCAACTATGGCTACACCTTC.

V and J are TRBV6-1 and TRBJ2-1; TRBD2 matches 8 bases. V gave up 4 bases and J gave up 6 bases; unmatched junction bases: 11. The length of the CDR3 is 16 residues. Germline CDR1 MNHNS, CDR2 SASEGT. The CDR3 bases are TGTGCCAGCAGTGCCTCGGGACTAGGAAGCCCCAATGAGCAGTTCTTC. Residues: CASSASGLGSPNEQFF.

This chain uses TRBV6-1 with TRBJ1-4; 8 bases match TRBD1. Germline loops: CDR1 MNHNS, CDR2 SASEGT. This CDR3 is built from 16 residues. V lost 6 bases and J lost 4; bases outside the gene matches: 10. The CDR3 DNA is TGTGCCAGCAGCGCGACGACAGGGGCCTTTAATGAAAAACTGTTTTTT. Protein product: CASSATTGAFNEKLFF.